This TCR beta chain was identified in a study of CD8 T cells in Susac syndrome (dated by TCRdb to between 2018 and 2021). Regarding the complete study: Repertoire sequencing was used to test whether CD8+ T cell activation and differentiation in Susac syndrome was antigen driven. Results the study describes overall, beyond this receptor: The number of individuals in the TCR sequencing and HLA analysis was acknowledged as relatively small.

RNA was extracted using the RNeasy kit, and about 0.5 to 1 microgram was reverse transcribed with random hexamers. The immunoSEQ multiplex PCR assay, covering 54 Vbeta and 13 Jbeta segments, was used to amplify TCR beta CDR3 regions. PCR amplification bias was corrected by using a synthetic template baseline for primer optimization and computational correction. As for the authors' bioinformatics: Reads were annotated to V, D and J genes per IMGT and analyzed with immunoSEQ Analyzer, keeping only productive sequences. Clonality was computed as one minus Shannon entropy normalized by log2 of the number of productive unique sequences. For each patient and control, public and private clones were evaluated within the 100 most prevalent clones. A clone was defined as Susac-specific if it was absent from the healthy and MS cohorts, from about 1,100 published viral clones and from other ImmuneACCESS disease sequences. TCRdb itself trimmed the public reads at Q25 with fastp, ran MiXCR and retained productive beta chains. Rows are combined by CDR3 protein, so each entry shows the most common genes and DNA. These V and J calls derive from TCRdb rather than the authors' analysis. For this sample the table gives roughly 130,000 distinct CDR3 sequences, of which nearly 95% were detected only once. The leading ten clones occupy roughly 0.12% of the sample.

High-throughput TCR beta sequencing profiled peripheral blood CD8+ and CD4+ T cells from healthy donors, Susac syndrome patients and multiple sclerosis patients. The healthy donors served as controls matched for age and sex. Bulk CD8+ and CD4+ T cells were purified by magnetic negative isolation, whereas CD8+ TEMRA cells were enriched by FACS. Blood was collected in EDTA tubes and processed within 24 hours, with PBMCs isolated through density gradient centrifugation. PBMCs intended for TCR sequencing were cryopreserved in liquid nitrogen and were subsequently thawed in a 37 degrees C water bath. The sorted or isolated CD4+, CD8+ and CD8+ TEMRA cells had a purity of 90% or higher. The cysteine opens and the phenylalanine closes a CDR3 of 13 amino acids. Only the CDR3 portion is preserved as DNA: 39 bases, with reading frame beginning at the first base. The germline V gene (reference sequence) supplies CDR1 SEHNR and CDR2 FQNEAQ. V has 4 bases trimmed and J has 6 bases trimmed; junction bases matching no gene number 3.

A word on this clonotype: Its binding antigen is unknown. There are no base qualities to consult, and no much larger clone falls within one base.

Here the chain combines TRBV7-9 and TRBJ2-5; 9 junctional bases match TRBD1. The TCR originated in a human donor in good health. What was sequenced was CD4+ T cells from PBMCs. The CDR3 corresponds to CASSYGQGKTQYF. The DNA sequence follows: TGTGCCAGCAGCTACGGACAGGGGAAGACCCAGTACTTC. The entire variable domain, with the stretches around the CDR3 drawn from the reference TRBV7-9 and TRBJ2-5 proteins, is DTGVSQNPRHKITKRGQNVTFRCDPISEHNRLYWYRQTLGQGPEFLTYFQNEAQLEKSRLLSDRFSAERPKGSFSTLEIQRTEQGDSAMYLCASSYGQGKTQYFGPGTRLLVL.